A single sample gave rise to the 23 T cell receptor beta chains below, sequenced in a study of cytomegalovirus exposure and HLA in healthy donors. The PCR ran on 60 Vbeta and 13 Jbeta primers. TCRdb's table, derived via immunoSEQ multiplex PCR, lists solely in-frame clones and lacks some. This sample carries 150,000 to 200,000 clones, with roughly 2% going to the ten biggest clones. Sequencing was performed on PBMCs. The receptors were sampled from a man aged 25 to 40 in good health and CMV-seronegative.

V gene TRBV5-1 combines with J gene TRBJ2-2; 7 bases map to TRBD1. Germline V gene lookup returns CDR1 SGHRS and CDR2 YFSETQ. The CDR3 sequence is 15 residues long. Trimming at V came to 1 base and at J to 4 bases, leaving 4 bases not matched to a gene. The CDR3 is CASSLTGVGTGELFF. The CDR3 bases are TGCGCCAGCAGCTTGACAGGGGTCGGCACCGGGGAGCTGTTTTTT.

This CDR3 is CASSSPDRGDTEAFF. The CDR3 DNA follows: TGTGCCAGCAGTTCCCCGGACAGGGGGGACACTGAAGCTTTCTTT. The V gene is TRBV6-6, the J gene TRBJ1-1, with 10 bases fitting TRBD1. CDR1 is MNHNY, CDR2 SVGAGI, per germline (reference sequence). Losses at the gene ends were 4 bases for V and 3 bases for J; bases not matched to a gene: 5. The CDR3 is 15 residues long.

The chain recombines TRBV28 with TRBJ2-7, with D perhaps TRBD2 (5 bases). Germline V gene data show CDR1 as MDHEN and CDR2 as SYDVKM. The CDR3 runs 13 residues. V gave up 8 bases and J gave up 3 bases, with 14 bases separating them. The CDR3 reads CASGWSDFYEQYF. CDR3 DNA sequence: TGTGCCAGCGGATGGTCGGACTTCTACGAGCAGTACTTC.

The chain recombines TRBV6-5 with TRBJ2-5; perhaps TRBD1 as D (5 bases). The DNA matches TRBJ2-7 better at its end, which makes the J call doubtful. Germline lookup yields CDR1 MNHEY and CDR2 SVGAGI. The CDR3 length is 14 residues. DNA of the CDR3: TGTGCCAGCAGTTACGCGGACACGACCTACGAGCAGTACTTC. Amino acids: CASSYADTTYEQYF.

The rearrangement links TRBV14 to TRBJ1-2; TRBD1 matches 7 bases. Germline lookup yields CDR1 SGHDN and CDR2 FVKESK. The CDR3 is 16 residues long. V lost 1 base and J lost 4; bases outside the gene matches: 9. CDR3 sequence (DNA): TGTGCCAGCAGCCAAGGAATAGGGACAGAGTCCTATGGCTACACCTTC. Translated: CASSQGIGTESYGYTF.

V usage is TRBV11-1 and J usage is TRBJ2-7; tentatively, D is TRBD1 (6 bases). CDR3 length: 14 amino acids. V was trimmed by 7 bases and J by 4 bases, leaving 17 bases between them. In germline, CDR1 is SGHAT, CDR2 FQDESV (reference sequence). The CDR3 sequence is CASTPGQGIYEQYF. The CDR3 nucleotides are TGTGCCAGCACCCCAGGTCAGGGGATATACGAGCAGTACTTC.

The rearrangement uses TRBV10-3 and TRBJ2-5, with a possible D match to TRBD2 (6 bases). Germline CDR1 reads ENHRY; CDR2 reads SYGVKD. Deletions cut 4 bases from V and 5 bases from J, with 8 bases between. The CDR3 has 12 residues. Here the CDR3 reads CAISGGRETQYF. The CDR3 region has the DNA TGTGCCATCAGTGGAGGGAGGGAGACCCAGTACTTC.

The chain recombines TRBV7-8 with TRBJ2-1; TRBD1 matches at 8 bases. Looked up from germline, CDR1 is SGHVS and CDR2 is FQNEAQ. The ends lost 5 bases at V and 9 bases at J; junction bases unmatched: 15. The CDR3 sequence is 16 residues long. CDR3 coding DNA: TGTGCCAGCAGCGTCCCCCCCGCGACAGGGGCCTTTGAGCAGTTCTTC. It encodes CASSVPPATGAFEQFF.

The rearrangement joins TRBV6-6 to TRBJ2-5, with 8 bases matching TRBD1. The last part of the DNA fits TRBJ2-7 better; the J call may be wrong. Per the germline V gene, CDR1 is MNHNY and CDR2 is SVGAGI (reference sequence). The CDR3 spans 16 residues. The CDR3 here is CASSATGDIGSYEQYF. CDR3 bases: TGTGCCAGCAGTGCGACAGGGGACATCGGCTCCTACGAGCAGTACTTC.

This chain links TRBV27 with TRBJ2-2, with D perhaps TRBD1 (6 bases). Deletions cut 5 bases from V and 4 bases from J, with 11 bases between. Per germline, CDR1 MNHEY and CDR2 SMNVEV (reference sequence). The CDR3 is 14 residues long. Here the CDR3 DNA reads TGTGCCAGCAGTCTAGGGACACCCACCGGGGAGCTGTTTTTT. Its translation is CASSLGTPTGELFF.

The chain combines TRBV7-9 with TRBJ2-3; TRBD2 matches at 9 bases. V lost 8 bases and J lost 0; bases outside the gene matches: 12. Germline V lookup: CDR1 SEHNR, CDR2 FQNEAQ (reference sequence). CDR3 length: 17 residues. The CDR3 DNA follows: TGTGCCAGCCGGACGGGAGCGGGAGGAACTAGCACAGATACGCAGTATTTT. This encodes CASRTGAGGTSTDTQYF. Filled out from reference TRBV7-9 and TRBJ2-3, the complete variable domain reads DTGVSQNPRHKITKRGQNVTFRCDPISEHNRLYWYRQTLGQGPEFLTYFQNEAQLEKSRLLSDRFSAERPKGSFSTLEIQRTEQGDSAMYLCASRTGAGGTSTDTQYFGPGTRLTVL.

The chain employs TRBV2 and TRBJ2-5; possible D gene TRBD2, 6 bases. Trimming cost V 4 bases and J 4 bases, with 10 bases left between them. The CDR3 runs 13 residues. Germline V gene data show CDR1 as SNHLY and CDR2 as FYNNEI. The CDR3 DNA follows: TGTGCCAGCAGTGCAAACGGGAGAGAGACCCAGTACTTC. Translation: CASSANGRETQYF.

This rearrangement joins TRBV19 to TRBJ2-2; possible D gene TRBD1, 6 bases. The V gene lost 6 bases and the J gene lost 5 bases, with 13 bases spanning the gap. CDR3 size: 14 residues. Germline V gene lookup returns CDR1 LNHDA and CDR2 SQIVND (reference sequence). For the CDR3, the DNA is TGTGCCAGTAGACTACAGGGTCTTACCGGGGAGCTGTTTTTT. As protein: CASRLQGLTGELFF.

The gene calls are TRBV29-1 and TRBJ1-1, with D hard to call. The CDR3 covers 13 residues. V was trimmed by 2 bases and J by 0 bases, leaving 7 bases between them. Germline CDR1 is SQVTM and CDR2 is ANQGSEA. In nucleotides, the CDR3 is TGCAGCGTTGAATACAGCCTGAACACTGAAGCTTTCTTT. Protein product: CSVEYSLNTEAFF. Full variable domain (rest looked up from reference TRBV29-1 and TRBJ1-1): SAVISQKPSRDICQRGTSLTIQCQVDSQVTMMFWYRQQPGQSLTLIATANQGSEATYESGFVIDKFPISRPNLTFSTLTVSNMSPEDSSIYLCSVEYSLNTEAFFGQGTRLTVV.

The chain uses TRBV7-2 and TRBJ2-3, with 10 nucleotides matching TRBD1. Germline assignment: CDR1 SGHTA and CDR2 FQGNSA. CDR3 length equals 16 residues. V trimming: 6 bases; J trimming: 4 bases; junction bases outside the gene matches: 10. CDR3 bases: TGTGCCAGCAGGCGGACAGGGGGTTTGAGCGCAGATACGCAGTATTTT. Translation: CASRRTGGLSADTQYF.

The V gene is TRBV29-1, the J gene TRBJ2-1; the D gene is possibly TRBD2 (6 bases). The CDR3 is 11 residues long. Per germline, CDR1 SQVTM and CDR2 ANQGSEA. V lost 4 bases and J lost 5, with 6 bases in between. The CDR3 sequence: CSVAGDNEQFF. Written as DNA, the CDR3 is TGCAGCGTTGCGGGGGACAATGAGCAGTTCTTC.

The chain combines TRBV13 with TRBJ1-1; no firm D call. CDR1 is PRHDT and CDR2 is FYEKMQ in the germline V gene (reference sequence). V lost 4 bases and J 0 bases, leaving 12 bases between the germline ends. The CDR3 length is 15 residues. The CDR3 loop reads CASSYTGGLNTEAFF. CDR3 coding DNA: TGTGCCAGCAGCTATACGGGCGGGTTGAACACTGAAGCTTTCTTT.

The chain carries TRBV19 and TRBJ2-5, with D perhaps TRBD1 (6 bases). Trimming took 3 bases from V and 0 from J, leaving 14 bases between them. CDR3 length equals 16 residues. Germline assignment: CDR1 LNHDA and CDR2 SQIVND (reference sequence). CDR3 sequence (DNA): TGTGCCAGTAGTATGTGGGCAGGGGACGACCAAGAGACCCAGTACTTC. It specifies CASSMWAGDDQETQYF.

This chain joins TRBV4-3 and TRBJ2-3; 8 bases fit TRBD2. Trimming took 1 base from V and 7 from J; bases not matched to a gene: 4. This CDR3 is 14 amino acids long. From germline, CDR1 is LGHNA and CDR2 YSLEER. The CDR3 region has the DNA TGCGCCAGCAGCCAAGCCCAGCGGGGGTATACGCAGTATTTT. Protein product: CASSQAQRGYTQYF.

The genes are TRBV7-9 and TRBJ2-2, with no clear D. The CDR3 consists of 11 residues. Deletions cut 6 bases from V and 8 bases from J, with 7 bases between. The germline V gene has CDR1 SEHNR and CDR2 FQNEAQ (reference sequence). This chain's CDR3 is CASRLAGELFF. As DNA, the CDR3 is TGTGCCAGCAGATTGGCTGGGGAGCTGTTTTTT.

The chain carries TRBV10-3 and TRBJ2-6; D might be TRBD1 (6 bases). CDR1 is ENHRY, CDR2 SYGVKD, per germline. Trimming stripped 11 bases from V and 3 bases from J, with 14 bases between. The CDR3 is 14 residues long. The DNA of the CDR3 is TGTGCCTGCCGAGCGACAGGTGGGGCCAACGTCCTGACTTTC. It specifies CACRATGGANVLTF.

The chain couples TRBV11-2 to TRBJ2-5; weak D call: TRBD1 (6 bases). This CDR3 spans 14 amino acids. The V gene lost 5 bases and the J gene lost 1 base, with 11 bases spanning the gap. The germline CDR1 and CDR2 sequences are SGHAT and FQNNGV. Here the CDR3 reads CASSEGQFQETQYF. The CDR3 DNA reads as TGTGCCAGCAGCGAAGGACAGTTCCAAGAGACCCAGTACTTC.

This rearrangement joins TRBV14 to TRBJ2-1, with D possibly TRBD2 on 5 matching bases. V lost 1 base and J 2 bases, leaving 18 bases between the germline ends. Germline V gene sequence: CDR1 SGHDN, CDR2 FVKESK. This CDR3 comprises 18 residues. Here the CDR3 DNA reads TGTGCCAGCAGCCAAGGTTTCCGGGGATCGTATACCTACAATGAGCAGTTCTTC. It specifies CASSQGFRGSYTYNEQFF.